Detailed here is one T cell receptor (beta chain). The sorting of each CD8+ T cell subset was done in triplicate, at 250,000 to 300,000 cells each. Naive CD8+ T cells displayed a CD45RO-CCR7+CD27+CD95- phenotype. These data originate in a study of CXCR3-negative and CXCR3-positive naive CD8 T cells. CDR3 length equals 15 residues. The germline gives CDR1 LNHNV, CDR2 YYDKDF (reference sequence). UMI labels and 5' RACE were used to prepare the TRB cDNA libraries. TCRdb reprocessed the 5' RACE reads and reports one entry per CDR3 protein, with no DNA. This listing includes about 45,000 distinct CDR3 sequences.

The chain couples TRBV15 to TRBJ2-6. The source of this sequence is a human donor in good health. Some clones in this sample may be carry-over from other donors' samples. Sequencing was carried out using naive CXCR3- CD8+ T cells from blood. Sample subset: CD45RO-CCR7+CD27+CD95- naive CD8+ T cells lacking CXCR3 (TNR3-). This CDR3 is CATSRDRSGANVLTF.